This T cell receptor beta chain comes out of a study of long-term antiretroviral therapy in people with HIV. Broader study findings: ART adherence, viral resistance and therapy changes went unrecorded.

The CDR3 is made up of 15 amino acids. V lost 3 bases and J 3 bases, leaving 14 bases between the germline ends. CDR1 and CDR2 (germline): MDHEN, SYDVKM. Investigators performed immunoSEQ version v3.0 at survey level. TCRdb's copy holds only in-frame clones and misses some; the assay was immunoSEQ multiplex PCR. This sample has about 28,000 clones, with more than 75% found just once. Details on this clone: As yet, its antigen is unknown.

The material was unsorted PBMCs, obtained 2 years after starting antiretroviral therapy. V is TRBV28 and J is TRBJ1-1; no definite D call. This TCR was sampled from a man aged 50 or older with HIV. The CDR3 region is CASSFPPPEDTEAFF. DNA for the CDR3: TGTGCCAGCAGTTTTCCCCCACCGGAGGACACTGAAGCTTTCTTT.